This T cell receptor (beta chain) originates from a study of control samples from healthy donors and cancer patients. The repertoire was sequenced with immunoSEQ multiplex PCR; TCRdb's copy has only in-frame clones and lacks some. This table holds approximately 92,000 clones, 85% to 95% found once. The CDR3 is made up of 13 amino acids. Germline CDR1 is MRHNA and CDR2 is SNTAGT. The V end lost 3 bases, the J end lost 0 bases, and 3 bases lay between the germline ends. Sequencing input: blood. V and J are TRBV6-4 and TRBJ1-5; D is unresolved. The sequence was collected from a young woman in good health. CDR3 in DNA: TGTGCCAGCAGTGATGGTAGCAATCAGCCCCAGCATTTT. Protein: CASSDGSNQPQHF.